A selection of T cell receptor beta chains follows, all from one sample in a study of cytomegalovirus exposure and HLA in healthy donors. TCRdb keeps only in-frame clones here, not all; method: immunoSEQ multiplex PCR. The sample records 100,000 to 120,000 clones, roughly 86% being singletons. Sequencing was done on a sample of PBMCs. The source of these receptors is a woman aged 18-35 years in good health and CMV-seropositive. CDR3s leave out the opening cysteine and the closing phenylalanine or tryptophan. The order of the fields is CDR3 protein, V gene, J gene, clone size. Size is omitted from some rows. Given values are once, few, many or a class for expanded clones.

ASRLTNTEAF	TRBV6-1	TRBJ1-1	once
ASSLRQGINYGYT	TRBV27	TRBJ1-2	few
ASRDRDYEQY	TRBV5-8	TRBJ2-7	.
ASSTGNQPQH	TRBV10-2	TRBJ1-5	.
ASSPPEGGGYQPQH	TRBV28	TRBJ1-5	.
ASSLPGGGEKLF	TRBV28	TRBJ1-4	.
ASSWGESEQY	TRBV7-2	TRBJ2-7	.
ASSPGTVRNSPLH	TRBV7-2	TRBJ1-6	.
ASSDLGQGTEAF	TRBV7-2	TRBJ1-1	.
ASSQLATNEKLF	TRBV4-1	TRBJ1-4	.
SVGLVFLREGGTDTQY	TRBV29-1	TRBJ2-3	.
ASSLSVNRGRRHTEAF	TRBV27	TRBJ1-1	.